The present T cell receptor (beta chain) was sequenced within a study of regulatory T cells in long-lasting Graves disease. Overall study results and limits: Persistent disease was associated with favored TRBV28 usage and with favored use of TRBJ1-2 and TRBJ2-5.

The time point denotes: newly diagnosed GD, antithyroid drugs for less than 3 months. RNA extracted from PBMCs served as the sequencing template. The CDR3 is 15 amino acids. The V end was cut by 5 bases, the J end by 3 bases, with 16 bases between. CDR1 is SGHVS, CDR2 FQNEAQ, per germline. This clonotype was recorded at least ten times. The antigen is undetermined. Assembly of TCR beta libraries relied on iRepertoire HTBI primers together with Arm-PCR of CDR3 regions. From the multiplex PCR reads, TCRdb called clonotypes with MiXCR, one entry per CDR3 protein. In the table there are about 540,000 distinct CDR3 sequences, approximately 13% of which are singletons. The sample was also reused in another study, on T cells in Graves' hyperthyroidism and ophthalmopathy.

The chain joins TRBV7-8 to TRBJ1-1; D is unresolved. Here the sequenced sample was peripheral blood mononuclear cells (PBMCs), taken at new diagnosis, from a patient treated with antithyroid drugs. This TCR derives from a man under 40 with Graves disease. As DNA, the CDR3 is TGTGCCAGCAGCCCACGACTGTCTAGGGACACTGAAGCTTTCTTT. This sequence encodes CASSPRLSRDTEAFF.